The rows below give T cell receptor beta chains drawn from one sample of a study of vaccination and CD4 T cells after COVID-19. TCRdb reanalysed the PCR reads using MiXCR and keeps one entry per CDR3 protein. The sample lists some 20,000 distinct CDR3 sequences, roughly 60% occurring once. Material: CD4+ T cells from blood, obtained after SARS-CoV-2 vaccination. The receptors stem from a human donor who had recovered from COVID-19. CDR3s include the opening cysteine and the closing phenylalanine or tryptophan. A D gene is named only where the DNA matches it firmly. Rows give clone size only sometimes, using once, few, many, or a class for an expanded clone.

TRBJ1-5	.	.	TRBV27	TGTGCCAGCAGTCCCTACACCCAGGGGACGCAGCCCCAGCATTTT	CASSPYTQGTQPQHF
TRBJ1-6	.	.	TRBV7-6	TGTGTCACAGGGCCGGTAAATAATTCACCCCTCCACTTT	CVTGPVNNSPLHF
TRBJ1-1	.	.	TRBV7-9	TGTGCCAGCAGCCTACAAGGGAGTAGCACTGAAGCTTTCTTT	CASSLQGSSTEAFF
TRBJ1-6	.	.	TRBV18	TGTGCCAGCTCACCGTCATATAATTCACCCCTCCACTTT	CASSPSYNSPLHF
TRBJ2-5	TRBD2	once	TRBV24-1	TGTGCCACCAGTGATCCCCGGGGGGAAGAGACCCAGTACTTC	CATSDPRGEETQYF
TRBJ1-2	.	.	TRBV20-1	TGCAGTGCTAGGGTCAGAGAAGCTAACTATGGCTACACCTTC	CSARVREANYGYTF
TRBJ2-7	TRBD2	.	TRBV6-2/TRBV6-3	TGTGCCAGCCGGGGCCTAGCGGGGGCCTACGAGCAGTACTTC	CASRGLAGAYEQYF
TRBJ1-5	.	.	TRBV7-9	TGTGCCAGCAGCCGCGGAGGAGTAGGCCAGCCCCAGCATTTT	CASSRGGVGQPQHF
TRBJ2-3	.	once	TRBV4-1	TGCGCCAGCAGCCAGTCCGAGTGGAGGGAAAATACGCAGTATTTT	CASSQSEWRENTQYF
TRBJ2-7	TRBD1	.	TRBV6-1	TGTGCCAGCAGAAAACAGGGGGCCCCCTACGAGCAGTACTTC	CASRKQGAPYEQYF
TRBJ1-3	TRBD1	few	TRBV6-1	TGTGCCAGCAGCGTATCACAGGGGTCAGGAGGAAACACCATATATTTT	CASSVSQGSGGNTIYF
TRBJ2-3	.	.	TRBV7-9	TGTGCCAGCAGCTTGCAAATAGATACGCAGTATTTT	CASSLQIDTQYF
TRBJ2-7	.	.	TRBV9	TGTGCCAGCAGCGTAGAGGGATTCGGGGTCGAGCAGTACTTC	CASSVEGFGVEQYF